The clone carrying this T cell receptor (beta chain) was detected ten times or more. Antigen unknown. Germline CDR1 MDHEN, CDR2 SYDVKM. Trimming removed 5 bases at V and 5 bases at J, with 12 bases between. The CDR3 consists of 13 residues. This specimen belongs to a study of T cells in Graves' hyperthyroidism and ophthalmopathy. The overall study: Peripheral blood was obtained at initial diagnosis, preceding any treatment.

In patients aged 18 to 65, hyperthyroidism was newly diagnosed, with duration under 2 months. It was 10 ml of fresh peripheral blood that supplied the PBMCs. Amplified regions were TCR beta CDR3 sequences from RNA transcripts. Researchers ran a first-round RT-PCR on the TCR CDR3 using the HTBI primer set. MiXCR was run by TCRdb on the multiplex PCR reads, yielding one entry per CDR3 protein. This sample carries a few hundred thousand distinct CDR3 sequences, just over 14% of them seen once, and the ten largest clones take 13%. Study outcomes and limitations: Ophthalmopathy stood apart from stable hyperthyroidism in a 13 V-J model.

Sequencing was performed on blood. The V gene is TRBV28, the J gene TRBJ1-2, with a possible D match to TRBD1 (6 bases). This TCR derives from a woman aged 40 to 50 with Graves' hyperthyroidism that later progressed to Graves' ophthalmopathy. The CDR3 region is CASSVTGTYGYTF. The CDR3 coding sequence is TGTGCCAGCAGTGTAACAGGGACGTATGGCTACACCTTC.